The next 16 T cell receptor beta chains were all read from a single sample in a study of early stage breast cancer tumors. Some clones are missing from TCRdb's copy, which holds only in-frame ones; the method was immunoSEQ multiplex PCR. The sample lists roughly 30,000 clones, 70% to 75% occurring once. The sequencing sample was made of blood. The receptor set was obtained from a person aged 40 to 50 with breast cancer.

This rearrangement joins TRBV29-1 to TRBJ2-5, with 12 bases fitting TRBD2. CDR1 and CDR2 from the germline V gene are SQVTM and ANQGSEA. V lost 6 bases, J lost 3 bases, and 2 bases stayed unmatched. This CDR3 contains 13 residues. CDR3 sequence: CSVRLAGEETQYF. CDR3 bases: TGCAGCGTCCGACTAGCGGGAGAAGAGACCCAGTACTTC.

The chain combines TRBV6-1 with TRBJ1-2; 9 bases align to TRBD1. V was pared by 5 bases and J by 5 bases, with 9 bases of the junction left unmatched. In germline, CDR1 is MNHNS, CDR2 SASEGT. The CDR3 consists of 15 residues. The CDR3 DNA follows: TGTGCCAGCAGTAAAGAACCGGGACAGGGTTATGGCTACACCTTC. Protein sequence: CASSKEPGQGYGYTF.

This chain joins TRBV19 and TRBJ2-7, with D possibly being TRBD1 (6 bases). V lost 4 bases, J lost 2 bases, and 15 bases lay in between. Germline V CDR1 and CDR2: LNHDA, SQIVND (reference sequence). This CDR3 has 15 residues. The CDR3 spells CASSTLDRTTYEQYF. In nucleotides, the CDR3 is TGTGCCAGTAGTACCCTGGACAGAACTACCTACGAGCAGTACTTC.

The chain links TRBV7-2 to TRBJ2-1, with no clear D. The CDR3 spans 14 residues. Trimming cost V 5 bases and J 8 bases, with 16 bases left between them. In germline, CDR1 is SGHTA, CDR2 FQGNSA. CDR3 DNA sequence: TGTGCCAGCAGCGAAATCTCTGGGTCCGATGAGCAGTTCTTC. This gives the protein CASSEISGSDEQFF.

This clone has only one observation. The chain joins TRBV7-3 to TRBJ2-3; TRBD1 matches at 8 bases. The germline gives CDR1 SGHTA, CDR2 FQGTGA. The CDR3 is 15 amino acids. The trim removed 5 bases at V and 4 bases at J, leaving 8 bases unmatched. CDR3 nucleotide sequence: TGTGCCAGCAGCCCCGGGCCAGGGGGCCCAGATACGCAGTATTTT. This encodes CASSPGPGGPDTQYF.

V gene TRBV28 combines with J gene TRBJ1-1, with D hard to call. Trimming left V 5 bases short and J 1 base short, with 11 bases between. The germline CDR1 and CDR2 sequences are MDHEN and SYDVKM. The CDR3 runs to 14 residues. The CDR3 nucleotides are TGTGCCAGCAGTATATCTCAGGAGAACACTGAAGCTTTCTTT. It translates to CASSISQENTEAFF.

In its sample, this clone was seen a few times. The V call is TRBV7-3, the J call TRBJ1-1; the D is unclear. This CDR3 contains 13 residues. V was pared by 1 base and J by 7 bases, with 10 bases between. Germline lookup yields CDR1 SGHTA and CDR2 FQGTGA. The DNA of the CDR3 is TGTGCCAGCAGCTTAATTAAAGAGGGTGAAGCTTTCTTT. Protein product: CASSLIKEGEAFF.

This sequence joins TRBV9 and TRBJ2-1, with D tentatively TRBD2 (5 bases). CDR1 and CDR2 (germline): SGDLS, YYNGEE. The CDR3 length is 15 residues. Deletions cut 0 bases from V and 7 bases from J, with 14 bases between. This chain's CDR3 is CASSVGSGPGNEQFF. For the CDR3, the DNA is TGTGCCAGCAGCGTAGGGAGCGGCCCTGGGAATGAGCAGTTCTTC.

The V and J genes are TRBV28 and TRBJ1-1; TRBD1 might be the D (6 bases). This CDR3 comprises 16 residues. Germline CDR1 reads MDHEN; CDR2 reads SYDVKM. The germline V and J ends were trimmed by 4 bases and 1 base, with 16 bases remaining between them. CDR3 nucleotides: TGTGCCAGCAGTTCCCCCATACAGGGCTCGAACACTGAAGCTTTCTTT. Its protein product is CASSSPIQGSNTEAFF.

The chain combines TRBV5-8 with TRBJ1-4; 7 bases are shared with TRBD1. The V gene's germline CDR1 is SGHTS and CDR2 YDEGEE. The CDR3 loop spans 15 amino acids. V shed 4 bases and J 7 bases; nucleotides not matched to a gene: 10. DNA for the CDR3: TGTGCCAGCAGCGCTTCAAGGGGGCTTGTTGAAAAACTGTTTTTT. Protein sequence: CASSASRGLVEKLFF.

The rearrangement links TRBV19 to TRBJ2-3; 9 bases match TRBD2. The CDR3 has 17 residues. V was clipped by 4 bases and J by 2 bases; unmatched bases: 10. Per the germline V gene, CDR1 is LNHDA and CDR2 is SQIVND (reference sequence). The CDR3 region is CASSKITGTSFTDTQYF. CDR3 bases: TGTGCCAGTAGTAAGATTACCGGGACTAGCTTCACAGATACGCAGTATTTT.

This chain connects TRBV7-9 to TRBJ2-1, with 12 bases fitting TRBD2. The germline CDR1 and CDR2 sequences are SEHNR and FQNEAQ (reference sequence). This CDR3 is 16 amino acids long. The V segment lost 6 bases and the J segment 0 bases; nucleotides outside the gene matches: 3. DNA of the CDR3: TGTGCCAGCAGTCTAGCGGGAGGGGGCTCCTACAATGAGCAGTTCTTC. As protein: CASSLAGGGSYNEQFF.

The CDR3 reads CASSLLSKHWDNQPQHF. Written as DNA, the CDR3 is TGTGCCAGCAGTTTATTGTCTAAGCACTGGGACAATCAGCCCCAGCATTTT. The chain joins TRBV27 to TRBJ1-5; D not certain. V lost 1 base, J lost 3 bases, and 16 bases lay in between. Germline CDR1 reads MNHEY; CDR2 reads SMNVEV (reference sequence). There are 17 residues in the CDR3.

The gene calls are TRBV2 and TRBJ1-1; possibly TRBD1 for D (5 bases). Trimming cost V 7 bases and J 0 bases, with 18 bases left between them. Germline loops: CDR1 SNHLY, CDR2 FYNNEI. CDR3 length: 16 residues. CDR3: CASTLEGSRMNTEAFF. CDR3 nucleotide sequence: TGTGCCAGCACCCTGGAGGGGTCACGTATGAACACTGAAGCTTTCTTT.

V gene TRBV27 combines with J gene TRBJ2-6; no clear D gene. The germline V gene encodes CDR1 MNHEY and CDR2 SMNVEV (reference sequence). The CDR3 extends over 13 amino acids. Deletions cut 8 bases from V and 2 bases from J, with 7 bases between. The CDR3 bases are TGTGCCAGCGGTAGGCCTGGGGCCAACGTCCTGACTTTC. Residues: CASGRPGANVLTF.

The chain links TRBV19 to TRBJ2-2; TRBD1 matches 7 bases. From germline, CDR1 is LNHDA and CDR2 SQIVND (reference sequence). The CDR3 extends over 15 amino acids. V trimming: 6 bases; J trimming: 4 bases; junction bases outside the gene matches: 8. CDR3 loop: CASRPGQVRTGELFF. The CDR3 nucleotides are TGTGCCAGTAGACCAGGACAGGTTCGCACCGGGGAGCTGTTTTTT. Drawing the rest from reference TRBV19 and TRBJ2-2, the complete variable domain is DGGITQSPKYLFRKEGQNVTLSCEQNLNHDAMYWYRQDPGQGLRLIYYSQIVNDFQKGDIAEGYSVSREKKESFPLTVTSAQKNPTAFYLCASRPGQVRTGELFFGEGSRLTVL.